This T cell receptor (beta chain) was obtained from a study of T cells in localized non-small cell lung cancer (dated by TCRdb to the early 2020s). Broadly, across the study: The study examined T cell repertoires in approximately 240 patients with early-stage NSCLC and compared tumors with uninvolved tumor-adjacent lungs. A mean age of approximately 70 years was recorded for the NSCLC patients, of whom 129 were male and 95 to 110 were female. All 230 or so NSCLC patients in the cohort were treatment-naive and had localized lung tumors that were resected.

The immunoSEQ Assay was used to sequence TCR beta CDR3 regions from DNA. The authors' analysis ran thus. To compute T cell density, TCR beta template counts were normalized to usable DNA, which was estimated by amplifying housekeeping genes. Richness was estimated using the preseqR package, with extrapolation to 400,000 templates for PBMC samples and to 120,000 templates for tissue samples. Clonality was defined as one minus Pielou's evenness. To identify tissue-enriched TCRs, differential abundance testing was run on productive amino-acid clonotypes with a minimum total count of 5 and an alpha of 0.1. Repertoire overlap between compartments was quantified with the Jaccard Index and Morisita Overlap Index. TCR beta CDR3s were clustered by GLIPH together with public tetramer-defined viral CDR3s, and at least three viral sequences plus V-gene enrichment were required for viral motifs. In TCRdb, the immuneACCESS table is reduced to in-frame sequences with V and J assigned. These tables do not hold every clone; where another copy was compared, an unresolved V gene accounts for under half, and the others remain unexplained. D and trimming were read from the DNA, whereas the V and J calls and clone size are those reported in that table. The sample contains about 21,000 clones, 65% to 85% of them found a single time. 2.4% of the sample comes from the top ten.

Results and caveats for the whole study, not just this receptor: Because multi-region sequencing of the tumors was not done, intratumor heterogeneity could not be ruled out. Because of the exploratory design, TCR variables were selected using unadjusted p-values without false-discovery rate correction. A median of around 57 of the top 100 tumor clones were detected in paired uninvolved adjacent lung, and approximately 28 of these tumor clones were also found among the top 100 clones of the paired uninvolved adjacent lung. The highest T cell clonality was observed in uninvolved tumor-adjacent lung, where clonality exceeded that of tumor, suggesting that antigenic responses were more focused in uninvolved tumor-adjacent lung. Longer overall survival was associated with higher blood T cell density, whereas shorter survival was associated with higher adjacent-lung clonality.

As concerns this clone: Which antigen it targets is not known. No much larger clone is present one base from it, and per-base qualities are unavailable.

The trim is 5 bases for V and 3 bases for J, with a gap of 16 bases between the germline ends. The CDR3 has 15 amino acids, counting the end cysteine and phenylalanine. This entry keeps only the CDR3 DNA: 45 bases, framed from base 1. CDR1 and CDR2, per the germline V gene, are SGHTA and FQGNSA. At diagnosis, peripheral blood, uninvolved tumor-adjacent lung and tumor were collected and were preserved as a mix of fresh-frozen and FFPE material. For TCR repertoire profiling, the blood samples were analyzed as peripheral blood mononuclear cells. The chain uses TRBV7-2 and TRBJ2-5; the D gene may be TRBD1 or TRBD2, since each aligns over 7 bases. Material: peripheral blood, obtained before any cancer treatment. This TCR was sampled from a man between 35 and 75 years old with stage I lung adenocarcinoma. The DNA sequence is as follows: TGTGCCAGCAGCGCAAGCGGGACAGTTGAAGAGACCCAGTACTTC. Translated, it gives CASSASGTVEETQYF.